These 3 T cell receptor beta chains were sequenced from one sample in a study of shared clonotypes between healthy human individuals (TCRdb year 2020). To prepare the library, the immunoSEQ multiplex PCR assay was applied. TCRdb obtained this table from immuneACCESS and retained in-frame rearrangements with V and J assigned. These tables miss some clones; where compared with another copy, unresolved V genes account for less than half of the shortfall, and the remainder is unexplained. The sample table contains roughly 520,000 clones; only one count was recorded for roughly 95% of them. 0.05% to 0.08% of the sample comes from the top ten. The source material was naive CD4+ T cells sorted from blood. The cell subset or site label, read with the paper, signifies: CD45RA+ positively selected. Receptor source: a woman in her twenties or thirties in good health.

The CDR3 sequence is CATSRPGGNSPLHF. The CDR3, as DNA: TGTGCCACCAGCAGGCCGGGGGGTAATTCACCCCTCCACTTT. V and J are TRBV15 and TRBJ1-6; D perhaps matches TRBD1 (5 bases). Germline V lookup: CDR1 LNHNV, CDR2 YYDKDF (reference sequence). The ends were cut back, 3 bases at V and 6 bases at J, with 9 bases in the middle. The CDR3 is 14 residues long. Supplemented by reference TRBV15 and TRBJ1-6, the full variable domain reads DAMVIQNPRYQVTQFGKPVTLSCSQTLNHNVMYWYQQKSSQAPKLLFHYYDKDFNNEADTPDNFQSRRPNTSFCFLDIRSPGLGDTAMYLCATSRPGGNSPLHFGNGTRLTVT.

The CDR3, as DNA: TGTGCCAGCAGCTATAGCGGGAGGGCCCCGTACAATGAGCAGTTCTTC. This codes for CASSYSGRAPYNEQFF. This chain connects TRBV7-9 to TRBJ2-1, with 11 bases that match TRBD2. Germline values: CDR1 SEHNR, CDR2 FQNEAQ (reference sequence). The J segment lost 4 bases and the V segment lost 4 bases, leaving 6 bases of the junction unmatched. The CDR3 extends over 16 amino acids. Supplemented by reference TRBV7-9 and TRBJ2-1, the full variable domain reads DTGVSQNPRHKITKRGQNVTFRCDPISEHNRLYWYRQTLGQGPEFLTYFQNEAQLEKSRLLSDRFSAERPKGSFSTLEIQRTEQGDSAMYLCASSYSGRAPYNEQFFGPGTRLTVL.

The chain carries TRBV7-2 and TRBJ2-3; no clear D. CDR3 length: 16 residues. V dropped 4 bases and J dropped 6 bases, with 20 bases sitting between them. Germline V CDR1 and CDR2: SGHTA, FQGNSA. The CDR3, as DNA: TGTGCCAGCAGCTCCCTCGGTGCTAGTAATTCGGATACGCAGTATTTT. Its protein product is CASSSLGASNSDTQYF.